This entry lists 5 T cell receptor beta chains sequenced from one sample in a study of chemoradiotherapy in HPV16-positive cancers. Sequenced by immunoSEQ multiplex PCR; TCRdb stores in-frame clones only, minus some. The table records roughly 7,900 clones, 80% of them present only once. This specimen was collected from a patient who underwent chemoradiotherapy. The origin of the receptors is a human donor with HPV-associated anogenital cancer.

This clone was seen more than once but under ten times. The chain carries TRBV11-2 and TRBJ1-4, with TRBD1 matching 7 bases. Germline V CDR1 and CDR2: SGHAT, FQNNGV. V was pared by 3 bases and J by 0 bases, with 4 bases of the junction left unmatched. The CDR3 consists of 16 residues. The CDR3 bases are TGTGCCAGCAGCTTGGGACAGCTTGCAACTAATGAAAAACTGTTTTTT. Protein: CASSLGQLATNEKLFF.

The V and J genes are TRBV7-8 and TRBJ2-7; D perhaps matches TRBD2 (6 bases). V was shortened by 3 bases and J by 4 bases, with 19 bases between the two germline ends. Germline V lookup: CDR1 SGHVS, CDR2 FQNEAQ. The CDR3 runs 16 residues. CDR3 in DNA: TGTGCCAGCAGCTTGGGTCCGGGGCGGGGAACGTACGAGCAGTACTTC. Its translation: CASSLGPGRGTYEQYF. Complete variable domain (other parts from reference TRBV7-8 and TRBJ2-7): GAGVSQSPRYKVAKRGQDVALRCDPISGHVSLFWYQQALGQGPEFLTYFQNEAQLDKSGLPSDRFFAERPEGSVSTLKIQRTQQEDSAVYLCASSLGPGRGTYEQYFGPGTRLTVT.

This clone was counted a few times. V gene TRBV6-4 combines with J gene TRBJ2-2; perhaps D is TRBD1 or TRBD2 (5 bases each). With 1 base removed from V and 4 bases from J, the gap between germline ends came to 16 bases. CDR1 is MRHNA and CDR2 is SNTAGT in the germline V gene. CDR3 length: 17 residues. CDR3 bases: TGTGCCAGCAGTGACTTCAACAGTTGGGGGAGCACCGGGGAGCTGTTTTTT. Encoded protein: CASSDFNSWGSTGELFF.

This clone was seen a few times. This chain connects TRBV28 to TRBJ1-1; a possible D gene is TRBD1 (6 bases). V lost 6 bases and J lost 0, with 11 bases in between. There are 14 residues in the CDR3. The germline V gene has CDR1 MDHEN and CDR2 SYDVKM. CDR3 sequence (DNA): TGTGCCAGCAGCCTGACAGGACTGAACACTGAAGCTTTCTTT. Encoded protein: CASSLTGLNTEAFF.

V is TRBV27 and J is TRBJ1-2; 7 nucleotides match TRBD1. The J segment lost 6 bases and the V segment lost 3 bases, leaving 4 bases of the junction unmatched. CDR1 is MNHEY and CDR2 is SMNVEV in the germline V gene (reference sequence). CDR3 length: 13 amino acids. CDR3 nucleotide sequence: TGTGCCAGCAGTTTGGAAGGGGGCCATGGCTACACCTTC. This codes for CASSLEGGHGYTF.